The rows below give T cell receptor beta chains drawn from one sample of a study of cytomegalovirus exposure and HLA in healthy donors. The protocol was immunoSEQ multiplex PCR, while the TCRdb copy is restricted to in-frame clones and leaves out a portion. The table for this sample gives over 200,000 clones. What was sequenced was PBMCs. The receptors were gathered from a woman aged 25 to 39 in good health and CMV-seropositive. Each CDR3 is given with its conserved first and last residue. Each record gives: V gene, CDR3 length, D gene, J gene, CDR3 DNA, CDR3 protein. The D gene is left open where the match is weak.

v_gene: TRBV5-8; len: 16; d_gene: NA; j_gene: TRBJ1-2; CDR3nt: TGTGCCAGCAGCTGGGTCCGGGGGGCGCAGGTTAATGGCTACACCTTC; CDR3aa: CASSWVRGAQVNGYTF
v_gene: TRBV5-1; len: 12; d_gene: TRBD2; j_gene: TRBJ2-7; CDR3nt: TGCGCCAGCAGCTGGGACTACTTCGAGCAGTACTTC; CDR3aa: CASSWDYFEQYF
v_gene: TRBV15; len: 15; d_gene: NA; j_gene: TRBJ1-5; CDR3nt: TGTGCCACCAGATACACAGGGCTCGGCAATCAGCCCCAGCATTTT; CDR3aa: CATRYTGLGNQPQHF
v_gene: TRBV27; len: 15; d_gene: TRBD1; j_gene: TRBJ1-2; CDR3nt: TGTGCCAGCAGTTCCGACAGGGGGCGGAACTATGGCTACACCTTC; CDR3aa: CASSSDRGRNYGYTF
v_gene: TRBV11-2; len: 13; d_gene: NA; j_gene: TRBJ1-1; CDR3nt: TGTGCCAGCAGCTTAACGAGGGACACTGAAGCTTTCTTT; CDR3aa: CASSLTRDTEAFF
v_gene: TRBV29-1; len: 13; d_gene: NA; j_gene: TRBJ1-2; CDR3nt: TGCAGCGCTGGCAATACGGCGGCCTATGGCTACACCTTC; CDR3aa: CSAGNTAAYGYTF
v_gene: TRBV27; len: 16; d_gene: NA; j_gene: TRBJ2-2; CDR3nt: TGTGCCAGCAGTTTACCCGGGGGGCGAAGCACCGGGGAGCTGTTTTTT; CDR3aa: CASSLPGGRSTGELFF
v_gene: TRBV7-8; len: 13; d_gene: NA; j_gene: TRBJ1-2; CDR3nt: TGTGCCAGCAGCCCCGATCCGGGACAAGGCTACACCTTC; CDR3aa: CASSPDPGQGYTF
v_gene: TRBV5-1; len: 15; d_gene: NA; j_gene: TRBJ2-5; CDR3nt: TGCGCCAGCAGCGGTGACAGTAATAGGCAAGAGACCCAGTACTTC; CDR3aa: CASSGDSNRQETQYF
v_gene: TRBV27; len: 14; d_gene: TRBD1; j_gene: TRBJ2-3; CDR3nt: TGTGCCAGCAGTTTACGGGACAGGGTCGATACGCAGTATTTT; CDR3aa: CASSLRDRVDTQYF
v_gene: TRBV6-6; len: 16; d_gene: TRBD2; j_gene: TRBJ2-1; CDR3nt: TGTGCCAGCAGCCTGACTAGCGGGAGTGGTTGGGATGAGCAGTTCTTC; CDR3aa: CASSLTSGSGWDEQFF
v_gene: TRBV12-5; len: 16; d_gene: TRBD1; j_gene: TRBJ2-5; CDR3nt: TGTGCTAGTGGTTTGGACGGACAGGGGCTGAAAGAGACCCAGTACTTC; CDR3aa: CASGLDGQGLKETQYF
v_gene: TRBV9; len: 16; d_gene: TRBD2; j_gene: TRBJ2-1; CDR3nt: TGTGCCAGCAGCGTAGGGAGCGGGAGGGGCTACAATGAGCAGTTCTTC; CDR3aa: CASSVGSGRGYNEQFF
v_gene: TRBV6-6; len: 15; d_gene: TRBD1; j_gene: TRBJ2-2; CDR3nt: TGTGCCAGCACCTCGGACAGGACGAACACCGGGGAGCTGTTTTTT; CDR3aa: CASTSDRTNTGELFF
v_gene: TRBV30; len: 15; d_gene: NA; j_gene: TRBJ1-6; CDR3nt: TGTGCCTGGAGTGTCCAGGGAAGACGGAATTCACCCCTCCACTTT; CDR3aa: CAWSVQGRRNSPLHF
v_gene: TRBV6-5; len: 14; d_gene: TRBD1; j_gene: TRBJ1-2; CDR3nt: TGTGCCAGCAGACTAATGGGACAGGGGTTTGGCTACACCTTC; CDR3aa: CASRLMGQGFGYTF
v_gene: TRBV5-8; len: 16; d_gene: NA; j_gene: TRBJ2-3; CDR3nt: TGTGCCAGCAGCCGTCCGCGACTAGGGAGCACAGATACGCAGTATTTT; CDR3aa: CASSRPRLGSTDTQYF
v_gene: TRBV10-3; len: 18; d_gene: TRBD1; j_gene: TRBJ2-5; CDR3nt: TGTGCCATCAGTGAGTCGACAAGGGGACAGGGCCCTCGTGGGGAGCAGTACTTC; CDR3aa: CAISESTRGQGPRGEQYF
v_gene: TRBV7-9; len: 15; d_gene: NA; j_gene: TRBJ1-1; CDR3nt: TGTGCCAGCAGCTTAGCGCTGGGCTTTAACACTGAAGCTTTCTTT; CDR3aa: CASSLALGFNTEAFF
v_gene: TRBV6-1; len: 14; d_gene: TRBD1; j_gene: TRBJ1-2; CDR3nt: TGTGCCAGCAGTGACCAAAGGACAGGGGATGGCTACACCTTC; CDR3aa: CASSDQRTGDGYTF
v_gene: TRBV7-9; len: 15; d_gene: TRBD1; j_gene: TRBJ1-2; CDR3nt: TGTGCCAGCAGCCCCGGGACAGGGGTCGACTATGGCTACACCTTC; CDR3aa: CASSPGTGVDYGYTF
v_gene: TRBV7-6; len: 16; d_gene: NA; j_gene: TRBJ2-1; CDR3nt: TGTGCCAGCAGCCCCGCCGGGATGCTAGCCTACAATGAGCAGTTCTTC; CDR3aa: CASSPAGMLAYNEQFF
v_gene: TRBV10-1; len: 18; d_gene: TRBD2; j_gene: TRBJ2-3; CDR3nt: TGCGCCAGCAGTGAAAGATCTAGCGGGAGACCCTTCACGGATACGCAGTATTTT; CDR3aa: CASSERSSGRPFTDTQYF
v_gene: TRBV19; len: 15; d_gene: NA; j_gene: TRBJ1-6; CDR3nt: TGTGCCAGTACGTTGGGGGCCAGGTCTCATTCACCCCTCCACTTT; CDR3aa: CASTLGARSHSPLHF
v_gene: TRBV29-1; len: 12; d_gene: NA; j_gene: TRBJ2-1; CDR3nt: TGCAGCGTGGCCAGGGTTGGCAATGAGCAGTTCTTC; CDR3aa: CSVARVGNEQFF
v_gene: TRBV5-8; len: 15; d_gene: NA; j_gene: TRBJ1-4; CDR3nt: TGTGCCAGCAGCTATAGGGGGAAAACTAATGAAAAACTGTTTTTT; CDR3aa: CASSYRGKTNEKLFF